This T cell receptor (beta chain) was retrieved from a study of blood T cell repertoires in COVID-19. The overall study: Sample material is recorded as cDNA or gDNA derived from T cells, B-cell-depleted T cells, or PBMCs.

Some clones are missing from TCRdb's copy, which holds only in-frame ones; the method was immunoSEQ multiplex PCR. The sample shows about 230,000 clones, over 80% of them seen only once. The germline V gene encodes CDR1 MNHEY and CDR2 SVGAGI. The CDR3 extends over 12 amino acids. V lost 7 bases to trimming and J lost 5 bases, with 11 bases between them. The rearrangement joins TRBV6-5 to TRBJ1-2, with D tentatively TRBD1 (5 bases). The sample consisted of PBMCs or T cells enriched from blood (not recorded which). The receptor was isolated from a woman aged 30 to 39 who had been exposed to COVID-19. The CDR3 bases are TGTGCCAGCACGCGGGGGTGGTATGGCTACACCTTC. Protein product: CASTRGWYGYTF.